This note documents a single T cell receptor (beta chain) sequence. This entry is derived from a study of shared clonotypes between healthy human individuals. TCRdb keeps only in-frame clones here, not all; method: immunoSEQ multiplex PCR. The table lists about 2 million clones, 90% to 95% of them singletons. Healthy HIV-negative adults with no recent acute infections or vaccinations were recruited as donors. The investigators split CD4+ cells into a CD45RA+ naive subset and a CD45RA-negative memory subset. CDR3 length: 13 residues. Per the germline V gene, CDR1 is SGHAT and CDR2 is FQNNGV. V was cut by 4 bases and J by 3 bases, with 9 bases left in between.

The rearrangement links TRBV11-2 to TRBJ1-1; D is undetermined. Source material: naive CD4+ T cells sorted from blood. Noted subset: CD45RA+ positively selected. This clonotype was sampled from a man between 18 and 29 years old in good health. CDR3 region: CASSYLWDTEAFF. Here the CDR3 DNA reads TGTGCCAGCAGCTATCTTTGGGACACTGAAGCTTTCTTT.